These 2 T cell receptor beta chains were all obtained from the same sample, sequenced in a study of T cell responses to AZD1222 COVID-19 vaccine. Generated by immunoSEQ multiplex PCR, the TCRdb table keeps only in-frame clones and is missing some. The sample holds approximately 140,000 clones, approximately 93% seen once. This specimen was peripheral blood, taken on day 0 of AZD1222 vaccination. The receptors come from an adult in good health.

This clone was counted between two and nine times. The chain is built from TRBV6-5 and TRBJ1-4; TRBD1 matches 7 bases. CDR1 MNHEY and CDR2 SVGAGI come from the germline V gene. V shed 6 bases and J 8 bases; nucleotides not matched to a gene: 12. CDR3 length: 15 residues. The CDR3 coding sequence is TGTGCCAGCAGGAGTGACAGGGTGGTAGAAGAAAAACTGTTTTTT. Translated: CASRSDRVVEEKLFF.

The table lists this clone with a count of one. CDR3 residues: CASSYRTGGPFYEQYF. CDR3 DNA sequence: TGTGCCAGCAGCTACCGGACAGGGGGACCCTTCTACGAGCAGTACTTC. This chain joins TRBV11-2 and TRBJ2-7, with 10 positions matching TRBD1. This CDR3 comprises 16 residues. J was trimmed by 3 bases and V by 4 bases; bases with no gene match: 9. The germline CDR1 and CDR2 sequences are SGHAT and FQNNGV. Together with reference TRBV11-2 and TRBJ2-7, the CDR3 gives the full variable domain: EAGVAQSPRYKIIEKRQSVAFWCNPISGHATLYWYQQILGQGPKLLIQFQNNGVVDDSQLPKDRFSAERLKGVDSTLKIQPAKLEDSAVYLCASSYRTGGPFYEQYFGPGTRLTVT.